Below, 3 T cell receptor beta chains from the same sample are listed, as sequenced in a study of T cell changes during pregnancy in multiple sclerosis. Data came from immunoSEQ multiplex PCR; TCRdb stores just in-frame clones and leaves some out. The sample consists of around 100,000 clones, around 91% of them appearing once. Source: peripheral blood, taken after pregnancy. These receptors all stem from a female donor with multiple sclerosis, enrolled in a pregnancy study.

The genes are TRBV7-3 and TRBJ2-3, with 9 positions matching TRBD2. The CDR3 is 16 residues long. CDR1 is SGHTA, CDR2 FQGTGA, per germline. With V trimmed by 1 base and J by 8 bases, 10 bases remained unmatched. The CDR3 loop is CASSLSGGAHRGTQYF. CDR3 sequence (DNA): TGTGCCAGCAGCTTAAGCGGGGGGGCCCACAGAGGTACGCAGTATTTT.

The chain couples TRBV13 to TRBJ1-3; D is unclear. Trimming took 3 bases from V and 11 from J, leaving 17 bases between them. The germline V gene encodes CDR1 PRHDT and CDR2 FYEKMQ (reference sequence). This CDR3 is built from 14 residues. CDR3 amino acids: CASSLEAGVLPIYF. The DNA of the CDR3 is TGTGCCAGCAGCTTGGAGGCAGGAGTTCTCCCCATATATTTT.

The chain uses TRBV5-8 and TRBJ1-1; TRBD1 matches at 8 bases. CDR3 size: 17 residues. CDR1 is SGHTS and CDR2 is YDEGEE in the germline V gene. The ends lost 3 bases at V and 6 bases at J; junction bases unmatched: 16. CDR3 region: CASSSQGRGRWGSEAFF. CDR3 in DNA: TGTGCCAGCAGCTCCCAGGGCAGGGGGCGATGGGGTTCTGAAGCTTTCTTT.